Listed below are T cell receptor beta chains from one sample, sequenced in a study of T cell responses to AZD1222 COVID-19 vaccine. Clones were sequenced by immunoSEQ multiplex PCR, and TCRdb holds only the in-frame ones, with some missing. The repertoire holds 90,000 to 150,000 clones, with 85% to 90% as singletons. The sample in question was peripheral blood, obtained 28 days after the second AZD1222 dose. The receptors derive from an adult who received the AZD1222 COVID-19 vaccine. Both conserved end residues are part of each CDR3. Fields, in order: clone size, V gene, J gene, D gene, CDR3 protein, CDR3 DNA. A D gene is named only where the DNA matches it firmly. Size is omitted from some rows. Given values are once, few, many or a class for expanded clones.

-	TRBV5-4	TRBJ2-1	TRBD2	CASSTPLAGGPNEQFF	TGTGCCAGCAGCACCCCGCTAGCGGGGGGGCCCAATGAGCAGTTCTTC
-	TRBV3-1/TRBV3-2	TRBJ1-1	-	CASSPASQGSAEAFF	TGTGCCAGCAGCCCAGCCTCCCAGGGTAGCGCTGAAGCTTTCTTT
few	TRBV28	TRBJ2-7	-	CASARTGFYEQYF	TGTGCCAGCGCTAGGACGGGATTCTACGAGCAGTACTTC
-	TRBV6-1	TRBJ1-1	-	CASSEDMGTEAFF	TGTGCCAGCAGTGAAGATATGGGCACTGAAGCTTTCTTT
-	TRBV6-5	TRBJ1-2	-	CASSYSLGANYGYTF	TGTGCCAGCAGTTACTCGCTGGGAGCTAACTATGGCTACACCTTC
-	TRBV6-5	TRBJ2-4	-	CASRPSRGRGNIQYF	TGTGCCAGCAGACCATCCAGGGGTAGAGGGAACATTCAGTACTTC
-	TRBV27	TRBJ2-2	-	CASSYRNTGELFF	TGTGCCAGCAGCTATCGCAACACCGGGGAGCTGTTTTTT
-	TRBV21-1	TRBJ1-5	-	CASTGSPNQPQHF	TGTGCCAGTACCGGGAGCCCAAATCAGCCCCAGCATTTT
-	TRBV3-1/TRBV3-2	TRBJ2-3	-	CASSQPPTDTQYF	TGTGCCAGCAGCCAGCCCCCGACAGATACGCAGTATTTT
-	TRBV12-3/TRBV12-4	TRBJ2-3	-	CASSSHTDTQYF	TGTGCCAGCAGTTCTCACACAGATACGCAGTATTTT
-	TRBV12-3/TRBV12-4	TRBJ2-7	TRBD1	CASSWDSYEQYF	TGTGCCAGCAGCTGGGACAGCTACGAGCAGTACTTC